A single sample gave rise to the 9 T cell receptor beta chains below, sequenced in a study of beta chain features in type 1 diabetes. Every bit of the isolated RNA underwent reverse transcription, so sequencing read expressed TCRB transcripts. The table came from immunoSEQ multiplex PCR; TCRdb's copy has only in-frame clones and leaves some out. The table records about 340,000 clones, roughly a tenth of them present only once. Study-level points and caveats: In every one of the four CD4+ subsets, TCRB CDR3s were moderately but significantly shorter in Type 1 diabetes patients.

These receptors' targets are unknown. Sequenced input: central memory CD4+ T cells from blood. Receptor source: a young man with type 1 diabetes.

This clone appeared a few times. At one end, the junction sequence differs from germline, possibly due to a read error. V usage is TRBV6-6 and J usage is TRBJ2-7; weak D call: TRBD2 (5 bases). Germline V lookup: CDR1 MNHNY, CDR2 SVGAGI (reference sequence). The CDR3 consists of 15 residues. CDR3 in DNA: TGTGCCATCAGTGACGCGAGGGTTAACTCCTACGAGCAGTACTTC. Translation gives CAISDARVNSYEQYF.

A few counts support this clone. V gene TRBV18 combines with J gene TRBJ1-1; TRBD1 might be the D (5 bases). The CDR3 covers 14 residues. V lost 3 bases, J lost 5 bases, and 13 bases lay in between. In germline, CDR1 is KGHSH, CDR2 LQKENI. DNA of the CDR3: TGTGCCAGCTCACCGGACAATATCATAACTGAAGCTTTCTTT. The encoded protein is CASSPDNIITEAFF.

This clone has only a few counts. The chain recombines TRBV15 with TRBJ2-3; D unresolved. V shed 1 base and J shed 6 bases, with 5 bases lying between them. Germline CDR1 and CDR2: LNHNV and YYDKDF (reference sequence). CDR3 length: 12 residues. The CDR3 spells CATSRAGDTQYF. CDR3 DNA sequence: TGTGCCACCAGCAGAGCCGGGGATACGCAGTATTTT.

The CDR3, as DNA: TGCGCCAGCAGCTTGCAAGGTGAAAACACCGGGGAGCTGTTTTTT. It is translated as CASSLQGENTGELFF. The gene calls are TRBV5-1 and TRBJ2-2; D gene uncertain. CDR1 SGHRS and CDR2 YFSETQ come from the germline V gene. V lost 1 base, J lost 2 bases, and 9 bases lay in between. The CDR3 spans 15 residues.

This clone was observed a handful of times. The rearrangement joins TRBV4-1 to TRBJ1-2; a possible D gene is TRBD1 (6 bases). Germline values: CDR1 MGHRA, CDR2 YSYEKL. Trimming took off 8 bases at V and 2 bases at J, with 27 bases between the two ends. This CDR3 contains 18 residues. The CDR3 is CASSVSRSSGTKNYGYTF. The CDR3 region has the DNA TGCGCCAGCTCCGTAAGTCGGTCGTCCGGGACAAAGAACTATGGCTACACCTTC.

This clone was recorded a few times. The chain couples TRBV5-1 to TRBJ1-6; D remains unclear. Trimming stripped 3 bases from V and 7 bases from J, with 11 bases between. The length of the CDR3 is 14 residues. Germline CDR1 is SGHRS and CDR2 is YFSETQ. The CDR3 coding sequence is TGCGCCAGCAGCTCGAGGGCGGACAATTCACCCCTCCACTTT. It translates to CASSSRADNSPLHF.

This clone came up a few times. The rearrangement joins TRBV19 to TRBJ2-6; D remains ambiguous. The V gene lost 4 bases and the J gene lost 1 base, with 14 bases spanning the gap. This CDR3 is 17 amino acids long. Per the germline V gene, CDR1 is LNHDA and CDR2 is SQIVND (reference sequence). The CDR3 DNA follows: TGTGCCAGTAGTACAGGCCGGAGTCAATCTGGGGCCAACGTCCTGACTTTC. Translation: CASSTGRSQSGANVLTF.

This clone was detected only a few times. The chain uses TRBV6-5 and TRBJ2-7, with D unclear. Germline V gene data show CDR1 as MNHEY and CDR2 as SVGAGI. V lost 5 bases to trimming and J lost 7 bases, with 12 bases between them. The CDR3 is made up of 12 amino acids. In nucleotides, the CDR3 is TGTGCCAGCAGTGCGCCAGTTTGGGAGCAGTACTTC. Translated, it gives CASSAPVWEQYF.

The chain recombines TRBV6-5 with TRBJ2-5, with 9 nucleotides matching TRBD2. Looked up from germline, CDR1 is MNHEY and CDR2 is SVGAGI. The CDR3 length is 14 residues. The V gene end was trimmed by 5 bases and the J gene end by 5 bases; junction bases not matched to a gene: 6. CDR3 loop: CASSTGTSRETQYF. In nucleotides, the CDR3 is TGTGCCAGCAGTACCGGGACTAGCCGGGAGACCCAGTACTTC.